Detailed here is one T cell receptor beta chain. Its antigen is not yet known. No much larger clone is present one base from it, and per-base qualities are unavailable. These data are taken from a study of cytotoxic CD8 clonotypes in ibrutinib-treated CLL (dated by TCRdb to about 2021). About the study as a whole: The cohort included about 15 treatment-naive and 11 to 12 relapsed/refractory patients; 17 to 18 were IGHV unmutated. Partial responses were observed in about 24 patients and complete responses in 2; after a median follow-up of roughly 62 months, remission was maintained in around 14 patients and progression was observed in approximately 12. Response samples were taken after a median of roughly eleven months on treatment, ranging from roughly 6 to 36 months. On average, each sample yielded 255,043 productive templates and 85,000 to 95,000 productive rearrangements. Longitudinal samples were obtainable from about 30% of the roughly 86 participants in the trial. Cryopreserved peripheral blood mononuclear cells were collected before treatment, at response, and at either disease progression or sustained remission. Every remission and progressive disease sample was obtained while ibrutinib was still being received by the patients. Broader findings and caveats from the paper: At ibrutinib response clonality went up, during sustained remission it held steady, and at progression it dropped back toward baseline. Baseline clonality exceeded that of age-matched healthy donors and correlated strongly with circulating CD8+ T-cell counts. Sampling times were not matched between sustained-remission and progressing patients, and lymph node repertoires were not studied. Public clonotypes were rare and either shrank or stayed stable during treatment, and the rise in clonality at ibrutinib response reflected expansion of private clonotypes.

Between the V and J ends, shortened by 7 bases and 0 bases respectively, the junction contains 13 bases. Taken from cysteine to phenylalanine, the CDR3 has 15 residues. The only DNA kept is the CDR3, 45 bases in frame from the first base. CDR1 SNHLY and CDR2 FYNNEI are derived from the germline V gene. Reading the label with the study, this specimen's time point is: roughly 25 months on ibrutinib. For TCR beta library preparation, approximately 2 micrograms of genomic DNA were extracted from the cryopreserved PBMCs. High-throughput TCR beta sequencing was performed on longitudinal blood samples from CLL patients receiving ibrutinib monotherapy. The patients were enrolled in a single-center, open-label phase 2 trial of ibrutinib monotherapy. On a MiSeq, deep resolution sequencing aimed for a depth between 1 in 1 million and 1 in 200,000 T cells, with each clonotype covered approximately 9.8x on average. The immunoSEQ hsTCRB Kit was used to generate the TCR beta libraries. In the original analysis: ImmunoSEQ Data Assistant and ImmunoSEQ Analyzer were used for data analysis, and V, D and J genes were assigned according to IMGT definitions. Clonality, which ranges from 0 to 1, was calculated by subtracting the normalized Shannon entropy of productive rearrangement frequencies from one. Only overrepresented clonotypes making up at least 0.05% of the repertoire of each patient were included in the public clonotype analysis. Approximately 13 age-matched healthy donor repertoires from immuneACCESS served as clonality controls. The table was pulled from immuneACCESS by TCRdb, which kept in-frame rearrangements only. Such tables lose some clones; where checked, under half of the loss comes from unresolved V genes, and the rest has no known cause. V and J calls and clone size are given by that table; D and trimming were obtained from the DNA. This sample has some 140,000 clones in its table, and 84% of those were observed once. The ten largest clones take up 2.5% to 3.5% of the sample.

The sequence derives from a human donor with chronic lymphocytic leukemia. The rearranged segments are TRBV2 and TRBJ1-5; the best D guess is TRBD1, with 5 bases matching. The sample consisted of PBMCs, taken after 24 months of ibrutinib treatment. The CDR3 in this case is CASKTQGFSNQPQHF. The DNA reads as follows: TGTGCCAGCAAGACCCAGGGATTTAGCAATCAGCCCCAGCATTTT.